A single TCR beta chain is shown here with its context. Amplification of TCR beta CDR3 regions was performed using RNA transcripts as template. First-round RT-PCR of the TCR CDR3 relied on the HTBI primer set. TCRdb re-called the multiplex PCR reads with MiXCR, one entry per CDR3 protein. In the table there are 690,000 or so distinct CDR3 sequences, 15% to 20% of which are singletons. This sample is part of a study of T cells in Graves' hyperthyroidism and ophthalmopathy. PBMCs were sourced from roughly 9.7 ml fresh peripheral blood. This sequence originates from a woman aged 45-65 years with Graves' hyperthyroidism that later progressed to Graves' ophthalmopathy. The sequencing sample was made of blood.

The CDR3 is CASSYSNSGPGPSSDYGYTF. CDR3 coding DNA: TGTGCCAGCAGTTACTCGAACTCGGGTCCAGGCCCCTCCTCGGACTATGGCTACACCTTC. The V call is TRBV6-5, the J call TRBJ1-2; D remains unclear. Trimming cost V 0 bases and J 3 bases, with 26 bases left between them. The length of the CDR3 is 20 residues. The germline V gene has CDR1 MNHEY and CDR2 SVGAGI.